These 17 T cell receptor beta chains were sequenced from one sample in a study of human T cells and chemical hapten exposure. TCRdb called the RACE reads again in MiXCR, with one record for every CDR3 protein. The sample has about 48,000 distinct CDR3 sequences, roughly a tenth seen once. Sample time point: patch test 3, about 24 weeks after DPC sensitization. The treatment denotes: therapeutic diphenylcyclopropenone sensitization with weekly scalp DPC. The sequenced sample was whole blood, obtained in connection with sensitization to the hapten diphenylcyclopropenone (DPC). Receptors originate from a woman aged 40 to 55 with alopecia areata. Some clones in this sample may be carry-over from other donors' samples.

This clonotype was picked up a small number of times. The chain recombines TRBV6-1 with TRBJ1-1; D ambiguous. Germline V gene sequence: CDR1 MNHNS, CDR2 SASEGT. The V end was cut by 6 bases, the J end by 4 bases, with 15 bases between. The CDR3 extends over 14 amino acids. The CDR3 sequence is CASRPRAQSTEAFF. In DNA, the CDR3 is TGTGCCAGCAGACCGAGGGCCCAGAGCACTGAAGCTTTCTTT.

This clonotype was recorded at least ten times. The chain is built from TRBV3-1 and TRBJ1-3, with D possibly matching TRBD1 (6 bases). The V and J ends lost 2 bases and 0 bases respectively, with 11 bases between them. The CDR3 has 16 amino acids. Germline lookup yields CDR1 LGHDT and CDR2 YNNKEL (reference sequence). CDR3 loop: CASSQPRTASGNTIYF. The CDR3, as DNA: TGTGCCAGCAGCCAACCTCGGACAGCCTCTGGAAACACCATATATTTT. The variable domain in full, completed from reference TRBV3-1 and TRBJ1-3, reads DTAVSQTPKYLVTQMGNDKSIKCEQNLGHDTMYWYKQDSKKFLKIMFSYNNKELIINETVPNRFSPKSPDKAHLNLHINSLELGDSAVYFCASSQPRTASGNTIYFGEGSWLTVV.

The sample holds many counts of this clonotype. J is TRBJ1-5 and V is TRBV6-5, with D unresolved. Germline CDR1 and CDR2: MNHEY and SVGAGI. V was cut by 5 bases and J by 2 bases, with 7 bases left in between. The CDR3 covers 13 residues. The CDR3 sequence is CASSPGGNQPQHF. CDR3 coding DNA: TGTGCCAGCAGTCCCGGGGGCAATCAGCCCCAGCATTTT.

The chain carries TRBV7-6 and TRBJ2-5, with D possibly TRBD2 on 5 matching bases. CDR3 size: 16 residues. V was pared by 2 bases and J by 5 bases, with 18 bases between. Germline V gene sequence: CDR1 SGHVS, CDR2 FNYEAQ. CDR3 nucleotide sequence: TGTGCCAGCAGCTTACTGGGAGCGACCGAATGGGAGACCCAGTACTTC. Translated: CASSLLGATEWETQYF.

The gene calls are TRBV4-3 and TRBJ2-7, with 10 bases that match TRBD1. The germline CDR1 and CDR2 sequences are LGHNA and YSLEER. Germline trimming cut 3 bases from V and 6 bases from J; bases unmatched to any gene: 2. This CDR3 has 13 residues. CDR3 nucleotides: TGCGCCAGCAGCCAGACAGGGGGCGGCGAGCAGTACTTC. Its translation: CASSQTGGGEQYF.

The gene calls are TRBV20-1 and TRBJ2-1; 11 bases agree with TRBD2. The CDR3 covers 15 residues. Germline-derived CDR1 and CDR2 are DFQATT and SNEGSKA (reference sequence). After removal of 1 base from V and 4 bases from J, the junction contained 3 bases not matched to a gene. The CDR3 DNA follows: TGCAGTGCTAGAGCCCTAGCGGGGGGTTACAATGAGCAGTTCTTC. Protein: CSARALAGGYNEQFF.

This clonotype was recorded many times. This chain joins TRBV6-4 and TRBJ2-2; D gene uncertain. Germline values: CDR1 MRHNA, CDR2 SNTAGT. Trimming left V 3 bases short and J 2 bases short, with 4 bases between. The CDR3 runs 13 residues. Written as DNA, the CDR3 is TGTGCCAGCAGTGAGGACAACACCGGGGAGCTGTTTTTT. The encoded protein is CASSEDNTGELFF.

This clonotype has just a few counts. The rearrangement uses TRBV5-4 and TRBJ2-3, with D possibly being TRBD2 (5 bases). Germline V gene data show CDR1 as SGHNT and CDR2 as YYREEE (reference sequence). V was shortened by 2 bases and J by 4 bases, with 20 bases between the two germline ends. The CDR3 is made up of 17 amino acids. The CDR3 nucleotides are TGTGCCAGCAGCTTCATTCCTAGCTCAGACGTCGCAGATACGCAGTATTTT. Its protein product is CASSFIPSSDVADTQYF.

This clonotype came up many times. The rearrangement uses TRBV11-2 and TRBJ2-4; no definite D call. V lost 3 bases and J 5 bases, leaving 5 bases between the germline ends. CDR3 length: 12 amino acids. The germline gives CDR1 SGHAT, CDR2 FQNNGV. This CDR3 is CASSLVENIQYF. CDR3 in DNA: TGTGCCAGCAGCTTGGTGGAAAACATTCAGTACTTC.

This chain joins TRBV20-1 and TRBJ1-5, with no clear D. The CDR3 is 13 residues long. Germline lookup yields CDR1 DFQATT and CDR2 SNEGSKA (reference sequence). V lost 0 bases to trimming and J lost 4 bases, with 7 bases between them. Written as DNA, the CDR3 is TGCAGTGCTAGAGATCGATTAAATCAGCCCCAGCATTTT. Its translation is CSARDRLNQPQHF.

The chain is built from TRBV28 and TRBJ2-3, with D maybe TRBD2 (6 bases). V shed 7 bases and J shed 1 base, with 15 bases lying between them. This CDR3 spans 15 amino acids. Germline CDR1 reads MDHEN; CDR2 reads SYDVKM. DNA of the CDR3: TGTGCCAGCACCTTGGGGCCGGGGGGCACAGATACGCAGTATTTT. Its translation: CASTLGPGGTDTQYF. The entire variable domain, with the rest obtained from reference TRBV28 and TRBJ2-3, is as follows: DVKVTQSSRYLVKRTGEKVFLECVQDMDHENMFWYRQDPGLGLRLIYFSYDVKMKEKGDIPEGYSVSREKKERFSLILESASTNQTSMYLCASTLGPGGTDTQYFGPGTRLTVL.

This chain links TRBV14 with TRBJ2-1; D gene unclear. Germline values: CDR1 SGHDN, CDR2 FVKESK. V was pared by 3 bases and J by 1 base, with 10 bases between. This CDR3 comprises 15 residues. DNA of the CDR3: TGTGCCAGCAGCCATGATCAGCTTTCCTACAATGAGCAGTTCTTC. Translated, it gives CASSHDQLSYNEQFF.

This clonotype has at least ten counts. This chain links TRBV30 with TRBJ1-1; 9 positions match TRBD1. The CDR3 covers 13 residues. CDR1 and CDR2 (germline): GTSNPN, SVGIG (reference sequence). Trimming cost V 5 bases and J 2 bases; bases outside gene matches: 3. DNA of the CDR3: TGTGCCTGGTGGGACAGGGAAAACACTGAAGCTTTCTTT. Encoded protein: CAWWDRENTEAFF.

Only a few counts were recorded for this clonotype. V usage is TRBV12-3 or TRBV12-4 and J usage is TRBJ1-1, with 7 positions matching TRBD1. J was trimmed by 1 base and V by 5 bases; bases with no gene match: 4. CDR3 size: 14 residues. Written as DNA, the CDR3 is TGTGCCAGCAGTAACGAGGGGGCGAACACTGAAGCTTTCTTT. Translating gives CASSNEGANTEAFF.

V is TRBV7-2 and J is TRBJ1-6, with D perhaps TRBD1 (5 bases). CDR1 SGHTA and CDR2 FQGNSA come from the germline V gene. V dropped 4 bases and J dropped 7 bases, with 17 bases sitting between them. The CDR3 is made up of 16 amino acids. The CDR3 nucleotides read TGTGCCAGCAGCTCCGGGTCGGGGCTTGGGAATTCACCCCTCCACTTT. This sequence encodes CASSSGSGLGNSPLHF.

In this sample, this clonotype turned up a few times. This chain uses TRBV3-1 with TRBJ1-3, with unresolved D. The CDR3 has 15 amino acids. Germline V CDR1 and CDR2: LGHDT, YNNKEL (reference sequence). Trimming removed 1 base from V and 0 bases from J, with 7 bases in between. For the CDR3, the DNA is TGTGCCAGCAGCCAAGGACGGGCCTCTGGAAACACCATATATTTT. Its protein is CASSQGRASGNTIYF.

This clonotype was observed at least ten times. J is TRBJ1-2 and V is TRBV28, with D possibly TRBD1 on 5 matching bases. Trimming took off 2 bases at V and 7 bases at J, with 11 bases between the two ends. Germline-derived CDR1 and CDR2 are MDHEN and SYDVKM. The CDR3 totals 13 residues. The DNA of the CDR3 is TGTGCCAGCAGTTTACTGACAGAATCTGGCTACACCTTC. Protein sequence: CASSLLTESGYTF.